Described below is a single TCR beta chain sequence and its context. CDR1 and CDR2 (germline): KGHSH, LQKENI. The length of the CDR3 is 14 residues. Trimming removed 5 bases at V and 4 bases at J, with 15 bases between. The data derive from a study of blood T cell repertoires in COVID-19. Overall study context: Sites in the United States, Italy and Spain provided acute and convalescent COVID-19 samples. PBMCs, B-cell-depleted T cells, or T cells provided the cDNA or gDNA that made up the material.

Seattle cases were enrolled at active infection and followed longitudinally. Authors' data handling: Scientists estimated how many nucleated cells there were by amplifying reference gene primers. Some clones are missing from TCRdb's copy, which holds only in-frame ones; the method was immunoSEQ multiplex PCR. The V and J calls and the clone size are those of that table, but D and trimming were determined from the DNA. Here the sample spans over 200,000 clones, 85% to 90% being singletons. The chain has TRBV18 and TRBJ2-7; possibly TRBD1 for D (6 bases). The material sequenced was peripheral blood. The receptor's source is a man aged 45-65 years with COVID-19, enrolled during active disease. DNA for the CDR3: TGTGCCAGCTCAACTGGAGAGGGGGTTTACGAGCAGTACTTC. It specifies CASSTGEGVYEQYF.